This TCR beta chain stems from a study of glioma-infiltrating T cells after dendritic cell vaccination. The CDR3 spans 15 residues. The germline V and J ends were trimmed by 0 bases and 0 bases, with 8 bases remaining between them. Germline lookup yields CDR1 LGHNA and CDR2 YSLEER. The time point here: after dendritic cell vaccination, including at tumor progression/relapse. TCRB CDR3 was amplified from 2 ug genomic DNA or less. Profiling relied on immunoSEQ multiplex PCR, and the TCRdb table lists in-frame clones only, not all of them. The repertoire holds some 60,000 clones, with roughly 80% as singletons. The sample holds a few counts of this clone.

This receptor was identified in a human donor with glioblastoma. The sequencing used blood, collected after dendritic cell vaccination. The chain joins TRBV4-3 to TRBJ1-1; no clear D. The CDR3: CASSQDRALNTEAFF. The CDR3, as DNA: TGCGCCAGCAGCCAAGATCGCGCCCTGAACACTGAAGCTTTCTTT.